This TCR beta chain was found in a study of cytomegalovirus exposure and HLA in healthy donors (dated by TCRdb to the late 2010s). Study-wide context: In an earlier analysis of 550 to 750 of the donors, 276 Gb of sequence data and 117 million unique TCR beta sequences from 150 million to 200 million T cells were reported. About 330 gigabases of sequencing data and tens of millions of unique TCR sequences made up an early release that covered over 550 HLA-typed donors. Among the approximately 400 genotyped donors, around 81% belonged to the genetic ancestry cluster associated with self-reported Caucasian donors. The aim of the study was to test whether cataloging public T cell receptors could identify signatures of past pathogen exposure. Using immunosequencing, the study profiled T cell repertoires from around 670 subjects and related those repertoires to cytomegalovirus serostatus. In addition to the first cohort of 500 to 850 subjects, a separate validation cohort of about 120 different subjects was used. The study combined high-throughput TCR immunosequencing, statistical association of individual TCRs with disease status, and machine learning to predict cytomegalovirus infection status. A later analysis re-examined previously published TCR beta repertoires from more than 600 donors and added high-resolution HLA genotyping to investigate patterns of TCR occurrence. Rather than drawing on any new phenotypic data, the later analysis identified candidate immune exposures from TCR beta sequences and the way those sequences occurred across donors. An earlier analysis of roughly 580 of the donors used high-throughput TCR beta sequencing to judge whether each TCR beta V gene segment behaved as functional or pseudogenic. Donor age, sex, ethnicity and CMV serostatus were compiled together with the repertoire data. A later genetic analysis used genome-wide SNP genotypes for about three fifths of the 666 donors, treating that subset as a discovery cohort. Every repertoire in the discovery cohort had been generated on one and the same sequencing platform. Class I and class II HLA loci were covered by the typing at four-digit resolution. The number of donors typed differed by locus, with 629-630 for A, B, C, DRB1 and DQB1, more than 500 for DQA1, 600 to 610 for DPA1, and over 400 for DPB1. Because of strong linkage in the cohort, five DR-DQ haplotypes were treated as single units for association and clustering. Among about 410 genotyped donors of the cohort, an average of approximately 240,000 unique TCR beta nucleotide sequences was sequenced per donor, of which roughly 17% were non-productive. Beyond this particular receptor, the publication reports: Most TCR sequences were seen in very few donors, while some public TCRs were found in many individuals. A further reported finding was that TCR beta sequences accurately predicted the HLA-A and HLA-B alleles for most subjects in the first cohort. In vitro tests confirmed that a few of the cytomegalovirus-associated TCR beta chains recognize cytomegalovirus antigens. Compared with the roughly 700-donor mean, donors in an Asian-associated ancestry cluster had fewer N-insertions in productive TCRs, according to a later genetic analysis. The authors suggested that the approach could potentially be extended to other disease states and immunological phenotypes. In a later analysis, most CMV-associated TCR beta chains were found to appear HLA-restricted, with HLA associations seemingly driven largely by CMV exposure. A later genetic analysis associated a missense DCLRE1C variant with V-gene and J-gene trimming of TCR beta chains, and an independent cohort replicated the association. In an earlier analysis of some 550 of the donors, most TCR beta V segments were observed in productive rearrangements about 90% or about 30% of the time, broadly matching IMGT annotations. Only TCR beta chains were sequenced in this cohort, and the absence of alpha or paired-chain data limited detectable features. A later analysis found that HLA-associated TCR beta chains were more clonally expanded and had lower generation probabilities than equally common non-associated chains. Strong co-occurrence of HLA alleles, especially DR and DQ, made assigning TCR associations to individual alleles difficult. Sequencing depth was assumed to be roughly uniform across donors in the presence/absence analyses, though that assumption may not hold. According to a later analysis, parvovirus B19, influenza, CMV and Epstein-Barr virus appeared linked to several top co-occurrence clusters. Immune exposure information for the cohort was limited to CMV serostatus. According to a later analysis, TCR association rates differed among HLA loci, with DRB1 alleles showing the most associated TCRs and HLA-C alleles showing the fewest. Correlated functional status among segregating V segments might be attributable to linkage disequilibrium, but an unknown experimental factor could not be ruled out. Specific HLA alleles were associated with 15,000 to 20,000 TCR beta sequences at a false discovery rate of 0.05 in a later analysis. The earlier analysis of about 600 of the donors excluded approximately 17 rarely observed V segments, including chromosome 9 orphons, because counts were too low. HLA typing was unavailable for some donors at each locus, so association tests used only the typed subset. Some IMGT-functional V segments, including TRBV6-2 and TRBV6-3, could not be distinguished by the 87-base-pair reads and were therefore excluded. The classifier was reported to diagnose cytomegalovirus status with high specificity and sensitivity in both the original and validation cohorts. A cluster of highly shared sequence variants was judged likely to be a technical artifact of the sequencing pipeline. A total of 150 or so TCR beta chains were listed by the study as associated with cytomegalovirus.

There are 14 amino acids in the CDR3, from cysteine to phenylalanine inclusive. The retained sequence is limited to the CDR3, 42 bases, with the frame set at the first base. Sequences MNHEY (CDR1) and SVGAGI (CDR2) are obtained from the germline V gene. Trimming accounts for 5 bases at V and 2 bases at J, while the number of junction bases matched to no gene is 5. Comments on this clone: Its specific antigen is unknown. No per-base quality is available; no much larger clone lies one base away. This CDR3 is also generated by other DNA sequences in the sample.

The library was built by means of the immunoSEQ multiplex PCR assay. A mixture of 60 forward primers for TCR Vbeta segments and 13 reverse primers for TCR Jbeta segments was used in the multiplex PCR. A multiplex PCR assay on genomic DNA amplified the CDR3 region of rearranged TCR beta genes. On the Illumina HiSeq System, the amplified TCR beta libraries were sequenced as 87-base-pair reads. The paper's data handling went like this. Across the roughly 600 repertoires, a later analysis counted approximately 83 million unique TCR beta chains, some 11 million of which were shared by at least two donors. Raw reads were error-corrected and collapsed into unique sequences with a nearest-neighbor algorithm that merged closely related sequences to remove PCR and sequencing errors. To assign V, D and J gene segments, CDR3 sequences were aligned to IMGT reference sequences. Each retained sequence needed at least a six-nucleotide match to both a V gene segment and a J gene segment. A rearrangement counted as productive if the CDR3 had no stop codons and remained in frame with V and J, and every other rearrangement counted as non-productive. Following IMGT convention, CDR3 was defined as the stretch from the second conserved V-encoded cysteine up to the conserved J-encoded phenylalanine. In an earlier analysis of approximately 500 of the donors, sequences lacking an unambiguous match to a single V gene segment were excluded. An earlier analysis of roughly 590 of the donors called V segments functional above 56.7% productive rearrangements and segregating when the between-donor standard deviation exceeded 5%. A statistical classification framework was built to diagnose cytomegalovirus status from the catalog of TCR beta chain sequences. V and J gene assignment, in a later analysis, came from comparing TCR nucleotide sequences with IMGT/GENE-DB human TR gene sequences. A later analysis assigned CDR3 sequences and most-parsimonious VDJ recombination scenarios with the TCRdist pipeline. In a later analysis, every TCR beta chain was defined by the combination of its CDR3 amino acid sequence and its V-gene family, and reads without a unique V-gene family were dropped. A later analysis removed over 500 highly shared, low-generation-probability nucleotide sequences to deal with suspected cross-contamination and a sequencing artifact. In a later analysis, a clonal expansion index for each public chain was calculated from normalized within-repertoire ranks of inferred template counts. In a later analysis, generation probabilities were computed using a VDJ recombination model fitted to out-of-frame rearrangements, and the results were checked against IGoR. A later analysis scored TCR-TCR, TCR-HLA and TCR-CMV co-occurrence with hypergeometric tests, applying a repertoire-size bias correction to TCR pairs. To estimate false discovery rates, a later analysis permuted the HLA or CMV assignments 20 times. In a later analysis, co-occurring TCRs were grouped using DBSCAN, and TCRdist sequence similarity was added for clustering within HLA-allele-positive subsets. For co-occurrence clustering, repertoires with fewer than 30,000 or more than 120,000 public chains were excluded, along with roughly 5 repertoires with anomalous nucleotide sharing. The table comes from immuneACCESS by way of TCRdb, which keeps in-frame sequences with V and J called. Part of the clones is missing from these tables; in studies checked, under half for an unresolved V gene and the rest for unknown reasons. That table gives V, J and clone size, and the DNA gave D and trimming. Here the sample has 60,000 to 70,000 clones; about four fifths occur a single time. The leading ten clones occupy 3.5% to 5% of the sample.

The cohort consisted of hundreds of healthy bone marrow donors. Cohort members were all nominally healthy when sampled, although unrecorded immune exposures were likely present. The donor was CMV seronegative and belonged to the group of roughly 330 seronegative cohort members. A peripheral blood sample was collected from each donor, and TCR beta sequencing was performed on peripheral blood mononuclear cells. The Qiagen DNeasy Blood Extraction Kit was used to extract genomic DNA from the blood cell samples. The chain joins TRBV6-5 to TRBJ1-1; TRBD1 lines up with 7 middle nucleotides. The sample comprised PBMCs. The receptor's source is a woman aged 25 to 45 in good health and CMV-seronegative. The CDR3 reads as follows: CASSRQGSNTEAFF. The DNA reads TGTGCCAGCAGTCGACAGGGATCCAACACTGAAGCTTTCTTT.